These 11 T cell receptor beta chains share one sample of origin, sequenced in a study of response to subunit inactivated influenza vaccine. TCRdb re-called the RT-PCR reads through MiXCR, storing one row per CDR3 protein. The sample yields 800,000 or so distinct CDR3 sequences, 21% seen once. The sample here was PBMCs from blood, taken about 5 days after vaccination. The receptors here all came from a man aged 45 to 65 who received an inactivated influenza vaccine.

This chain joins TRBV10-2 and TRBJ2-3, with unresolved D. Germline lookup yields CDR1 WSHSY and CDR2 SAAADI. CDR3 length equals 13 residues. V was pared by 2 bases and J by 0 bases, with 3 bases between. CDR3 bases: TGCGCCAGCAGTGAGACTAGCACAGATACGCAGTATTTT. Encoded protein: CASSETSTDTQYF.

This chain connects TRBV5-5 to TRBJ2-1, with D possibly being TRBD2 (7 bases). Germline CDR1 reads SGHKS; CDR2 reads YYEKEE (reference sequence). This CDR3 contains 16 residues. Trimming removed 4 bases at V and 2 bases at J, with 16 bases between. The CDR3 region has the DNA TGTGCCAGCAGCAGGCGGGGGCGAAGGACCTACAATGAGCAGTTCTTC. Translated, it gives CASSRRGRRTYNEQFF.

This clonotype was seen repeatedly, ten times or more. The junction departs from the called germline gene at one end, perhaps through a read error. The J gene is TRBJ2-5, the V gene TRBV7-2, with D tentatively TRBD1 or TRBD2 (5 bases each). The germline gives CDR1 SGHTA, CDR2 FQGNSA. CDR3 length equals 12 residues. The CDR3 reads CASTLGTETQYF. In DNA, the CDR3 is TGTGCCAGCACCTTAGGGACAGAGACCCAGTACTTC.

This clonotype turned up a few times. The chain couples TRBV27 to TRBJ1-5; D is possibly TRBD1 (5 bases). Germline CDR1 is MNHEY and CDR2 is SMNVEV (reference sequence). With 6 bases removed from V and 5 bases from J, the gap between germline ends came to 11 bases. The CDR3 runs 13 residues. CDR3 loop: CASSYGTHQPQHF. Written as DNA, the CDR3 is TGTGCCAGCAGCTACGGGACTCATCAGCCCCAGCATTTT.

The CDR3 spells CASSFRTGVYEQYF. CDR3 in DNA: TGTGCCAGTAGTTTTAGGACAGGGGTCTACGAGCAGTACTTC. V usage is TRBV19 and J usage is TRBJ2-7, with 9 positions matching TRBD1. There are 14 residues in the CDR3. Trimming removed 5 bases from V and 3 bases from J; junction bases left unmatched: 5. CDR1 LNHDA and CDR2 SQIVND come from the germline V gene (reference sequence).

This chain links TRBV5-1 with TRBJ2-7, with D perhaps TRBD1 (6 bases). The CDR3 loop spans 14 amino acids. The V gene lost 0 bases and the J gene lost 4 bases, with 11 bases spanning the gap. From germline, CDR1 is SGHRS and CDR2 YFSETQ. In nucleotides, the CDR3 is TGCGCCAGCAGCTTGGGGCCAGGGGAGTACGAGCAGTACTTC. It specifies CASSLGPGEYEQYF.

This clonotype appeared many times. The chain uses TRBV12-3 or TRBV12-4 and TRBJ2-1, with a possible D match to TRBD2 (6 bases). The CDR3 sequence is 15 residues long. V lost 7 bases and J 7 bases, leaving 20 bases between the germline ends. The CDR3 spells CASTSGGGIKNEQFF. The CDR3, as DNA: TGTGCCAGCACCTCGGGTGGGGGGATAAAAAATGAGCAGTTCTTC.

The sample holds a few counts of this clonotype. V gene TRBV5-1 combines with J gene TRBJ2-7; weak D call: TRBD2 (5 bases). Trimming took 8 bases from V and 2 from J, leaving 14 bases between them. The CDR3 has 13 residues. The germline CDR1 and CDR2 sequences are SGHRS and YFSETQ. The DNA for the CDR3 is TGCGCCAGTAAAATGGTGGGAGCCTACGAGCAGTACTTC. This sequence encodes CASKMVGAYEQYF. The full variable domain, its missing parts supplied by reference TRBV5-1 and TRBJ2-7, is KAGVTQTPRYLIKTRGQQVTLSCSPISGHRSVSWYQQTPGQGLQFLFEYFSETQRNKGNFPGRFSGRQFSNSRSEMNVSTLELGDSALYLCASKMVGAYEQYFGPGTRLTVT.

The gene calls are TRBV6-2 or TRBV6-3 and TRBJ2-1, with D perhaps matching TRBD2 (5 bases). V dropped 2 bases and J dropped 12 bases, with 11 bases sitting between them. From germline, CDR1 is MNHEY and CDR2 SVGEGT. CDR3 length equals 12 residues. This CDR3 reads CASSYTGFWQFF. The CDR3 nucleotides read TGTGCCAGCAGTTACACGGGGTTTTGGCAGTTCTTC.

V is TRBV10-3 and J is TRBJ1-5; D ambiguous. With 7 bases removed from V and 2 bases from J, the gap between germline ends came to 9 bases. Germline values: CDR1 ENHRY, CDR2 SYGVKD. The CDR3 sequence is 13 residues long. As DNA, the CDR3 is TGTGCCATCAAAGGAAACGGCAATCAGCCCCAGCATTTT. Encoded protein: CAIKGNGNQPQHF.

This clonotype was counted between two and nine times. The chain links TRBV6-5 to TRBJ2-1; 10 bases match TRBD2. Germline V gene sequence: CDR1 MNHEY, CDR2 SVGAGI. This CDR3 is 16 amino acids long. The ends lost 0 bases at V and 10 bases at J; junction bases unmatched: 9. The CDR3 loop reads CASSYSGIAGGREQFF. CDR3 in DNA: TGTGCCAGCAGTTACTCCGGTATAGCGGGAGGTCGGGAGCAGTTCTTC.